This T cell receptor (beta chain) was identified during a study of blood T cell repertoires in COVID-19. Across the study: Researchers got acute and convalescent COVID-19 samples from the United States, Italy and Spain. In each case, the material was cDNA or gDNA derived from T cells, B-cell-depleted T cells, or PBMCs.

Source study methods: Scientists estimated how many nucleated cells there were by amplifying reference gene primers. TCRdb's table, derived via immunoSEQ multiplex PCR, lists solely in-frame clones and lacks some. That table is the source of V, J and clone size, and D and trimming were worked out from the DNA. The table records 140,000 or so clones, 75% to 85% of them present only once. CDR1 is SGHDN and CDR2 is FVKESK in the germline V gene. V lost 1 base to trimming and J lost 8 bases; unmatched junction nucleotides: 7. There are 14 residues in the CDR3. The chain has TRBV14 and TRBJ1-2, with 7 bases aligning to TRBD1. The sequencing sample was made of peripheral blood. This TCR derives from a woman aged 70-85 years with COVID-19, enrolled during active disease. The CDR3 protein is CASSQGNTGEGYTF. The CDR3 nucleotides read TGTGCCAGCAGCCAAGGAAATACAGGGGAGGGCTACACCTTC.